This TCR beta chain was profiled in a study of T cell responses to AZD1222 COVID-19 vaccine (dated by TCRdb to the early 2020s). With regard to the full study: AZD1222 recipients whose second dose came at about 4 weeks and those whose second dose came at about 12 weeks were combined into one group, since spike-specific TCR depth and breadth did not differ between the two schedules. A total of just over 230 trial participants underwent TCR sequencing, of whom nearly 210 received two doses of AZD1222 and about 25 received two doses of the MenACWY control vaccine. Enrollment into the trials was organized by age into subgroups of 18-55, 56-69 and 70-plus years, and those subgroups contained roughly 150, 30 and 60 TCR-sequenced participants, respectively. General study outcomes and caveats: Vaccine-associated CD4 TCRs spanned the whole spike protein, with dominant responses in regions 160-218 and 743-854. No day 14 peak-response samples were available, so repertoires were characterized only after the peak T cell response. After two AZD1222 doses, both the breadth and the depth of spike-specific TCRs were significantly higher than at day 0 and than in MenACWY recipients. Conclusions about previously exposed vaccinees were limited because only 5 or 6 AZD1222 recipients were SARS-CoV-2 seropositive at baseline. Participants were mostly white British and included more females than males, and it was suggested by the authors that clonal diversity may have been underestimated. The 56-69-year group was small, and its depth increase did not reach significance, likely because of low power. Epitopes outside the regions mutated in the B.1.351 and B.1.1.7 variants were reportedly recognized by nearly half of the unique spike-specific TCRs.

Interpreted using the paper, the time point label stands for: baseline before first vaccination. The vaccinee samples were drawn from two UK trials, COV001 and COV002, one of which was a single-blind randomized controlled phase 2/3 trial testing AZD1222 (ChAdOx1 nCoV-19) in healthy adults. For TCRbeta chain sequencing, PBMC samples from trial participants were taken at day 0 and at day 28 after the second dose. The CDR3 regions of human TCRbeta chains were subjected to immunosequencing. Regarding the original processing steps: Repertoire TCRs were matched against a reference library of SARS-CoV-2-specific TCRs generated with the MIRA antigen-specificity platform. Breadth was defined as the fraction of unique TCRs that were SARS-CoV-2-associated, and depth was defined as the fraction of total T cells that were SARS-CoV-2-associated. Using the MIRA data, each spike-specific TCR was mapped to the spike region that the TCR reacts to and placed in a CD4 or CD8 class. Log10-transformed breadth and depth values were compared by one-way ANOVA with Sidak's multiple comparisons tests. As stored in TCRdb, this immuneACCESS dataset retains in-frame rearrangements with V and J assigned. A fraction of the clones does not appear; measured against another copy, unresolved V genes explain less than half of the discrepancy, and the remainder lacks a known reason. From that table come the V and J calls and clone size; the DNA was used to work out D and trimming. This sample holds some 64,000 clones; about 90% were observed only once. The ten biggest clones cover 17% of the sample.

The germline V gene gives CDR1 as LGHNT and CDR2 as FRNRAP. The junction carries 7 bases between V and J, which are trimmed by 1 base and 0 bases respectively. From cysteine to phenylalanine, the CDR3 is 15 amino acids long. Solely the CDR3 DNA is kept, with 45 bases framed from the first base. A note on this clone: Its antigen remains unidentified. There are no base qualities to consult, and no much larger clone falls within one base.

Material: peripheral blood, obtained on day 0 of AZD1222 vaccination. This sequence was found in an adult in good health. This chain is built from TRBV12-5 and TRBJ2-1; a tentative D call is TRBD2 (5 bases match). The DNA sequence is given as TGTGCTAGTGGTTTGGCTACTAGCTCCTACAATGAGCAGTTCTTC. Its coded protein is CASGLATSSYNEQFF.